These 20 T cell receptor beta chains came from one sample sequenced in a study of cytomegalovirus exposure and HLA in healthy donors. PCR employed 60 Vbeta and 13 Jbeta primers. Using immunoSEQ multiplex PCR, the repertoire was profiled, and TCRdb retains in-frame clones only, with some absent. This repertoire shows about 160,000 clones, around 83% found once; its top ten account for 4.1%. Material: PBMCs. The origin of the receptors is a man aged 50-60 years in good health and CMV-seropositive.

This sequence joins TRBV6-5 and TRBJ2-7; TRBD1 matches at 10 bases. The V and J ends lost 6 bases and 1 base, in that order; junction bases with no gene match: 3. Germline CDR1 is MNHEY and CDR2 is SVGAGI. CDR3 length: 14 residues. CDR3 nucleotides: TGTGCCAGCAGACGGGGACAGGGGTCCTACGAGCAGTACTTC. It translates to CASRRGQGSYEQYF.

The chain combines TRBV18 with TRBJ1-1; D not resolved. There are 14 residues in the CDR3. From germline, CDR1 is KGHSH and CDR2 LQKENI. V was clipped by 3 bases and J by 5 bases, with 13 bases between them. CDR3 amino acids: CASSPSSRKTEAFF. The CDR3 coding sequence is TGTGCCAGCTCACCCTCTTCGAGGAAAACTGAAGCTTTCTTT.

The V gene is TRBV27, the J gene TRBJ1-1, with 7 bases aligning to TRBD1. Germline CDR1 and CDR2: MNHEY and SMNVEV (reference sequence). The CDR3 is 16 residues long. After removal of 3 bases from V and 1 base from J, the junction contained 8 bases not matched to a gene. The CDR3 spells CASSFSDRARNTEAFF. CDR3 in DNA: TGTGCCAGCAGTTTCTCTGACAGGGCGAGGAACACTGAAGCTTTCTTT.

The J gene is TRBJ1-1, the V gene TRBV15, with a weak D call TRBD1 (5 bases). The CDR3 has 14 amino acids. Germline CDR1 is LNHNV and CDR2 is YYDKDF (reference sequence). V gave up 0 bases and J gave up 6 bases, with 11 bases separating them. CDR3 sequence (DNA): TGTGCCACCAGCAGAGATGTCGGGGGTCCTGAAGCTTTCTTT. Its translation is CATSRDVGGPEAFF. Variable domain in full (rest from reference TRBV15 and TRBJ1-1): DAMVIQNPRYQVTQFGKPVTLSCSQTLNHNVMYWYQQKSSQAPKLLFHYYDKDFNNEADTPDNFQSRRPNTSFCFLDIRSPGLGDTAMYLCATSRDVGGPEAFFGQGTRLTVV.

This clone was recorded once. The CDR3 DNA reads as TGTGCCAGCAGCTTAGGGACAGTGGAATCACCCCTCCACTTT. It encodes CASSLGTVESPLHF. This sequence joins TRBV25-1 and TRBJ1-6; 7 nucleotides agree with TRBD1. Germline-derived CDR1 and CDR2 are MGHDK and SYGVNS. The CDR3 is 14 residues long. With V trimmed by 6 bases and J by 10 bases, 9 bases remained unmatched.

V is TRBV7-9 and J is TRBJ2-3; D call uncertain. The V and J ends lost 2 bases and 6 bases respectively, with 6 bases between them. The V gene's germline CDR1 is SEHNR and CDR2 FQNEAQ (reference sequence). This CDR3 spans 12 amino acids. In nucleotides, the CDR3 is TGTGCCAGCAGCTTAATTTCGGATACGCAGTATTTT. This codes for CASSLISDTQYF. The complete variable domain, with remaining parts taken from reference TRBV7-9 and TRBJ2-3, reads DTGVSQNPRHKITKRGQNVTFRCDPISEHNRLYWYRQTLGQGPEFLTYFQNEAQLEKSRLLSDRFSAERPKGSFSTLEIQRTEQGDSAMYLCASSLISDTQYFGPGTRLTVL.

V and J are TRBV7-2 and TRBJ1-1; TRBD1 agrees at 7 bases. Germline-derived CDR1 and CDR2 are SGHTA and FQGNSA. This CDR3 has 16 amino acids. V lost 5 bases to trimming and J lost 0 bases; unmatched junction nucleotides: 9. The CDR3 DNA follows: TGTGCCAGCAGCCATCCGACAGGGCAAATGAACACTGAAGCTTTCTTT. This translates into CASSHPTGQMNTEAFF.

The table lists this clone with a few counts. This chain connects TRBV7-9 to TRBJ2-6; 7 bases are shared with TRBD2. V shed 5 bases and J 0 bases; nucleotides not matched to a gene: 10. Germline CDR1 reads SEHNR; CDR2 reads FQNEAQ (reference sequence). The CDR3 has 18 amino acids. CDR3 amino acids: CASSPDKAGSSGANVLTF. Written as DNA, the CDR3 is TGTGCCAGCAGCCCCGACAAAGCGGGAAGCTCTGGGGCCAACGTCCTGACTTTC.

V gene TRBV9 combines with J gene TRBJ2-7; D gene uncertain. This CDR3 comprises 14 residues. V was shortened by 0 bases and J by 3 bases, with 10 bases between the two germline ends. CDR1 and CDR2 (germline): SGDLS, YYNGEE. CDR3 nucleotide sequence: TGTGCCAGCAGCGTAGGACCGGGTGGCTACGAGCAGTACTTC. This translates into CASSVGPGGYEQYF.

J is TRBJ2-3 and V is TRBV30; possible D gene TRBD2, 6 bases. The CDR3 has 14 amino acids. Per germline, CDR1 GTSNPN and CDR2 SVGIG (reference sequence). V lost 0 bases, J lost 2 bases, and 9 bases lay in between. CDR3 sequence: CAWSVLADTDTQYF. The CDR3 coding sequence is TGTGCCTGGAGTGTGTTAGCGGACACAGATACGCAGTATTTT.

The rearrangement uses TRBV5-1 and TRBJ2-7; unclear D gene. The CDR3 extends over 12 amino acids. CDR1 is SGHRS and CDR2 is YFSETQ in the germline V gene. The V gene lost 2 bases and the J gene lost 0 bases, with 3 bases spanning the gap. Here the CDR3 DNA reads TGCGCCAGCAGCTTCAGCTCCTACGAGCAGTACTTC. Translation gives CASSFSSYEQYF. The full variable domain, completed using reference TRBV5-1 and TRBJ2-7, is KAGVTQTPRYLIKTRGQQVTLSCSPISGHRSVSWYQQTPGQGLQFLFEYFSETQRNKGNFPGRFSGRQFSNSRSEMNVSTLELGDSALYLCASSFSSYEQYFGPGTRLTVT.

This clone was picked up a small number of times. CDR3 bases: TGTGCCAGCAGCTTGGCTGGGACTGGCATCCGAGCAGAGTACTTC. This encodes CASSLAGTGIRAEYF. The chain links TRBV5-4 to TRBJ2-7, with D perhaps TRBD2 (6 bases). V lost 0 bases and J lost 11, with 21 bases in between. The CDR3 loop spans 15 amino acids. CDR1 is SGHNT, CDR2 YYREEE, per germline (reference sequence).

This chain connects TRBV4-2 to TRBJ2-7; D gene unclear. Germline CDR1 LGHNA, CDR2 YNFKEQ. The CDR3 totals 15 residues. V lost 1 base, J lost 0 bases, and 10 bases lay in between. The CDR3 DNA sequence: TGTGCCAGCAGCCAAGCCAGTGGTGGCTCCTACGAGCAGTACTTC. Encoded protein: CASSQASGGSYEQYF.

This clone was seen once. The chain joins TRBV5-4 to TRBJ2-2; 8 bases are a match to TRBD2. The CDR3 loop spans 15 amino acids. Germline CDR1 and CDR2: SGHNT and YYREEE (reference sequence). V shed 0 bases, J shed 6 bases, and the junction held 4 bases outside the gene matches. Here the CDR3 DNA reads TGTGCCAGCAGCTTGGATAGCGGGGTTGCCGGGGAGCTGTTTTTT. Translation: CASSLDSGVAGELFF.

The V and J genes are TRBV4-3 and TRBJ2-5, with D perhaps matching TRBD2 (5 bases). The CDR3 has 15 residues. The V end lost 0 bases, the J end lost 5 bases, and 13 bases lay between the germline ends. The germline V gene has CDR1 LGHNA and CDR2 YSLEER. The CDR3 nucleotides are TGCGCCAGCAGCCAAGATAAACCCCCGGGGGAGACCCAGTACTTC. Amino acids: CASSQDKPPGETQYF.

The rearrangement uses TRBV10-2 and TRBJ2-2; 9 bases agree with TRBD1. The CDR3 runs 18 residues. Looked up from germline, CDR1 is WSHSY and CDR2 is SAAADI. V was clipped by 6 bases and J by 2 bases; unmatched bases: 13. The CDR3 here is CASRDPDRGALNTGELFF. DNA of the CDR3: TGCGCCAGCAGGGACCCTGACAGGGGGGCACTAAACACCGGGGAGCTGTTTTTT.

This chain uses TRBV5-4 with TRBJ1-4, with 8 bases aligning to TRBD1. The CDR3 is 13 amino acids. CDR1 is SGHNT, CDR2 YYREEE, per germline (reference sequence). The V segment lost 5 bases and the J segment 11 bases; nucleotides outside the gene matches: 8. CDR3 bases: TGTGCCAGCAGTTATGACAGGGGAGGGAAACTGTTTTTT. Protein sequence: CASSYDRGGKLFF.

The chain uses TRBV7-6 and TRBJ1-1; D unclear. This CDR3 region has 13 residues. From germline, CDR1 is SGHVS and CDR2 FNYEAQ. Deletions cut 2 bases from V and 1 base from J, with 5 bases between. The CDR3: CASSLWPNTEAFF. CDR3 in DNA: TGTGCCAGCAGCTTATGGCCGAACACTGAAGCTTTCTTT.

This clone showed up just once. The genes are TRBV19 and TRBJ1-2; TRBD1 is a possible D gene (6 bases). Germline V gene lookup returns CDR1 LNHDA and CDR2 SQIVND (reference sequence). With 9 bases removed from V and 8 bases from J, the gap between germline ends came to 22 bases. There are 14 residues in the CDR3. The CDR3 is CASMNPGVHWGYTF. CDR3 sequence (DNA): TGTGCCAGCATGAACCCAGGGGTTCATTGGGGCTACACCTTC.

This chain connects TRBV28 to TRBJ1-4; the D gene is possibly TRBD1 (5 bases). CDR3 length equals 16 residues. V lost 1 base and J lost 7, with 16 bases in between. CDR1 is MDHEN and CDR2 is SYDVKM in the germline V gene. The CDR3 reads CASSLFGAATGEKLFF. The CDR3 nucleotides read TGTGCCAGCAGTTTATTTGGAGCCGCCACAGGTGAAAAACTGTTTTTT. The full variable domain, with the rest looked up from reference TRBV28 and TRBJ1-4, is DVKVTQSSRYLVKRTGEKVFLECVQDMDHENMFWYRQDPGLGLRLIYFSYDVKMKEKGDIPEGYSVSREKKERFSLILESASTNQTSMYLCASSLFGAATGEKLFFGSGTQLSVL.